This TCR beta chain originates from a study of blood T cell repertoires in COVID-19. Study as a whole: The United States, Italy and Spain supplied acute and convalescent COVID-19 samples. Sample material is recorded as cDNA or gDNA derived from T cells, B-cell-depleted T cells, or PBMCs.

The V gene's germline CDR1 is LGHNA and CDR2 YSLEER. V was cut by 0 bases and J by 2 bases, with 10 bases left in between. This CDR3 contains 15 residues. Individuals drawn from approximately 26 US areas were roughly 18 to 89 years old. Recovered Cohort 3 donors showed two negative PCRs, clearance, or symptom resolution. Profiling relied on immunoSEQ multiplex PCR, and the TCRdb table lists in-frame clones only, not all of them. The sample lists more than 350,000 clones; approximately 90% were seen once. The sequence was obtained from a woman in her forties or fifties who had recovered from COVID-19. The chain employs TRBV4-3 and TRBJ1-2; D is unresolved. Sequenced: PBMCs or T cells enriched from blood (not recorded which). Here the CDR3 reads CASSQDSDWNYGYTF. CDR3 in DNA: TGCGCCAGCAGCCAAGACAGCGACTGGAACTATGGCTACACCTTC.